The source of this TCR beta chain is a study of TIL therapy for anti-PD-1-resistant metastatic lung cancer. About the research overall: Most patients had lung adenocarcinoma; a handful of tumors were EGFR-mutant, two ALK-rearranged; half smoked currently or formerly. Tumors carried a median about 1.5 non-synonymous mutations per megabase. Study outcomes and limitations: Infused TIL clonotypes partially replaced the baseline blood repertoire, then decayed over months.

Sequencing used immunoSEQ v3. Survey-level samples got 2 million or so read pairs; deep-level samples got roughly 4.5-6 million. Measured with immunoSEQ multiplex PCR; TCRdb has only the in-frame clones, and not every one. The sample has nearly 60,000 clones; roughly 80% are singletons. The time point is: pre-treatment sample, taken before nivolumab and TIL therapy. Comment on this clone: Its target is not known.

Trimming removed 2 bases at V and 4 bases at J, with 5 bases between. Germline V lookup: CDR1 SGHTA, CDR2 FQGNSA. The CDR3 loop spans 12 amino acids. The sequence derives from a person between 30 and 79 years old with non-small cell lung cancer. The sequencing here drew on blood, taken at baseline. The chain joins TRBV7-2 to TRBJ2-5; the D is unclear. CDR3 region: CASSLIGETQYF. Written as DNA, the CDR3 is TGTGCCAGCAGCTTAATCGGAGAGACCCAGTACTTC.